Below, 28 T cell receptor beta chains from the same sample are listed, as sequenced in a study of identical twins. TCRdb passed the 5' RACE reads through MiXCR, listing each CDR3 protein once. Of around 480,000 distinct CDR3 sequences detected, roughly an eighth appear once; the ten largest clones hold about 1%. This sample also appeared in a second study, on yellow fever vaccine responses in identical twins.

Source material: CD4+ T cells sorted from blood. These TCRs come from a woman aged 18 to 35 in good health.

The rearrangement links TRBV30 to TRBJ2-3; D may correspond to TRBD1 or TRBD2 (5 bases each). The germline gives CDR1 GTSNPN, CDR2 SVGIG (reference sequence). This CDR3 contains 11 residues. V lost 5 bases and J lost 4, with 7 bases in between. Here the CDR3 DNA reads TGTGCCTGGGGGACGGCAGATACGCAGTATTTT. This encodes CAWGTADTQYF.

There are a few counts of this clonotype. The CDR3 loop is CASSQLTSGSSNEQFF. The CDR3 DNA reads TGCGCCAGCAGCCAGCTGACTAGCGGGAGCTCCAATGAGCAGTTCTTC. The genes are TRBV4-3 and TRBJ2-1; TRBD2 aligns across 12 bases. V was clipped by 3 bases and J by 6 bases; unmatched bases: 6. Germline lookup yields CDR1 LGHNA and CDR2 YSLEER. CDR3 length: 16 residues.

CDR3 DNA: TGTGCCAGAGCGACTTCCAGCGGGGACTACGAGCAGTACTTC. This gives the protein CARATSSGDYEQYF. J is TRBJ2-7 and V is TRBV2; 7 nucleotides line up with TRBD2. J was trimmed by 3 bases and V by 9 bases; bases with no gene match: 11. CDR1 is SNHLY, CDR2 FYNNEI, per germline. The CDR3 is 14 amino acids. The complete variable domain, with remaining parts taken from reference TRBV2 and TRBJ2-7, reads EPEVTQTPSHQVTQMGQEVILRCVPISNHLYFYWYRQILGQKVEFLVSFYNNEISEKSEIFDDQFSVERPDGSNFTLKIRSTKLEDSAMYFCARATSSGDYEQYFGPGTRLTVT.

This clonotype appeared a few times. A junction end diverges from the germline sequence, so it may reflect a read error. The chain recombines TRBV30 with TRBJ2-3; TRBD2 matches at 7 bases. This CDR3 is 14 amino acids long. Germline V lookup: CDR1 GTSNPN, CDR2 SVGIG (reference sequence). CDR3 sequence (DNA): TGTGCCTGGAGTGTTGAGGGAGGGCCAGATACGCGGTATTTT. As protein: CAWSVEGGPDTRYF.

This sequence joins TRBV7-9 and TRBJ2-2; tentative D call: TRBD2 (6 bases). Trimming took 5 bases from V and 2 from J, leaving 15 bases between them. In germline, CDR1 is SEHNR, CDR2 FQNEAQ (reference sequence). The CDR3 totals 16 residues. The CDR3 DNA reads TGTGCCAGCAGCCAGATTCCGGGACTTAACACCGGGGAGCTGTTTTTT. Its protein product is CASSQIPGLNTGELFF.

The CDR3 loop reads CASSPRGPRGNEQFF. For the CDR3, the DNA is TGTGCCAGCAGCCCCCGGGGGCCCCGTGGCAATGAGCAGTTCTTC. The chain joins TRBV11-2 to TRBJ2-1, with D perhaps matching TRBD1 or TRBD2 (6 bases each). Germline CDR1 is SGHAT and CDR2 is FQNNGV. The CDR3 spans 15 residues. The V end was cut by 5 bases, the J end by 6 bases, with 17 bases between.

Ten or more counts support this clonotype. This chain links TRBV11-2 with TRBJ2-7, with no clear D. The germline V gene encodes CDR1 SGHAT and CDR2 FQNNGV. The CDR3 sequence is 13 residues long. With 1 base removed from V and 2 bases from J, the gap between germline ends came to 6 bases. CDR3 nucleotide sequence: TGTGCCAGCAGCTTAGGGGCCCCCTACGAGCAGTACTTC. This translates into CASSLGAPYEQYF.

This clonotype was observed a handful of times. The genes are TRBV24-1 and TRBJ2-1; TRBD2 aligns across 10 bases. J lost 0 bases, V lost 1 base, and 11 bases had no gene match. The germline gives CDR1 KGHDR, CDR2 SFDVKD. CDR3 length: 20 residues. CDR3 region: CATSDLGGSGRISSYNEQFF. CDR3 DNA: TGTGCCACCAGTGATTTAGGTGGTAGCGGGAGGATAAGCTCCTACAATGAGCAGTTCTTC.

V gene TRBV28 combines with J gene TRBJ2-5; D may be TRBD1 (6 bases). With 1 base removed from V and 0 bases from J, the gap between germline ends came to 21 bases. Germline assignment: CDR1 MDHEN and CDR2 SYDVKM. The CDR3 sequence is 19 residues long. DNA of the CDR3: TGTGCCAGCAGTTTATTCCAGACAGGCCGAAGATCAAACCAAGAGACCCAGTACTTC. This sequence encodes CASSLFQTGRRSNQETQYF.

This clonotype was seen more than once but under ten times. This chain joins TRBV20-1 and TRBJ2-7; no clear D. CDR3 length: 12 residues. Deletions cut 6 bases from V and 0 bases from J, with 9 bases between. The germline gives CDR1 DFQATT, CDR2 SNEGSKA (reference sequence). CDR3 in amino acids: CSAAGPSYEQYF. For the CDR3, the DNA is TGCAGTGCCGCAGGTCCCTCCTACGAGCAGTACTTC.

This clonotype has more than one count but fewer than ten. A much larger clonotype is one base distant, so this may be a read error. V and J are TRBV4-2 and TRBJ2-1; 8 bases agree with TRBD2. This CDR3 has 17 residues. Germline trimming cut 1 base from V and 8 bases from J; bases unmatched to any gene: 13. Germline V gene data show CDR1 as LGHNA and CDR2 as YNFKEQ. DNA of the CDR3: TGTGCCAGCAGCCAAGTCCAACTAGCGGAAGGGCGGGATGAGCAGTTCTTC. Its protein product is CASSQVQLAEGRDEQFF.

The chain links TRBV12-3 or TRBV12-4 to TRBJ2-1; 11 bases map to TRBD1. CDR3 length equals 14 residues. The junction had 3 bases not matched to a gene; V was cut back by 5 bases and J by 6 bases. The CDR3 region is CASSLGTGGNEQFF. DNA for the CDR3: TGTGCCAGCAGTCTCGGGACAGGGGGCAATGAGCAGTTCTTC.

This clonotype was detected a few times. This chain links TRBV5-1 with TRBJ2-7; D is unclear. This CDR3 has 14 residues. V was clipped by 0 bases and J by 7 bases, with 14 bases between them. CDR1 is SGHRS, CDR2 YFSETQ, per germline. The CDR3 nucleotides are TGCGCCAGCAGCTTGGCCACGACGGTACGAGAGCAGTACTTC. This gives the protein CASSLATTVREQYF.

This clonotype turned up a few times. The chain carries TRBV12-3 or TRBV12-4 and TRBJ2-2; the match to TRBD2 covers 10 bases. There are 16 residues in the CDR3. The V gene end was trimmed by 2 bases and the J gene end by 4 bases; junction bases not matched to a gene: 4. The CDR3 sequence: CASSLIAGGVTGELFF. The CDR3 nucleotides are TGTGCCAGCAGTTTAATAGCGGGGGGTGTCACCGGGGAGCTGTTTTTT.

The chain uses TRBV9 and TRBJ2-1; 12 bases are shared with TRBD2. The germline CDR1 and CDR2 sequences are SGDLS and YYNGEE. V trimming: 0 bases; J trimming: 8 bases; junction bases outside the gene matches: 3. The CDR3 consists of 15 residues. CDR3 coding DNA: TGTGCCAGCAGCGTAGTCACTAGCGGGAGGCATGAGCAGTTCTTC. Protein sequence: CASSVVTSGRHEQFF.

This clonotype was recorded at least ten times. This rearrangement joins TRBV28 to TRBJ2-1; D gene ambiguous. This CDR3 has 16 amino acids. CDR1 and CDR2 from the germline V gene are MDHEN and SYDVKM. Trimming cost V 5 bases and J 2 bases, with 16 bases left between them. CDR3 region: CASSPVGKGTYNEQFF. The CDR3 DNA follows: TGTGCCAGCAGTCCCGTGGGGAAAGGCACCTACAATGAGCAGTTCTTC.

This clonotype was found a few times. The gene calls are TRBV11-2 and TRBJ2-3; D unclear. Germline V gives CDR1 SGHAT, CDR2 FQNNGV. The CDR3 covers 15 residues. The V end was cut by 5 bases, the J end by 1 base, with 13 bases between. CDR3 amino acids: CASSARLSGTDTQYF. The CDR3 DNA follows: TGTGCCAGCAGCGCCCGACTGTCTGGCACAGATACGCAGTATTTT.

This clonotype was observed many times. The rearrangement links TRBV30 to TRBJ2-3; D is uncertain. The CDR3 totals 12 residues. Per germline, CDR1 GTSNPN and CDR2 SVGIG (reference sequence). Trimming shortened V by 4 bases and J by 2 bases, and 7 bases separated the two germline ends. CDR3 DNA: TGTGCCTGGATAAGCACCACAGATACGCAGTATTTT. Translation gives CAWISTTDTQYF. Based on the CDR3 plus reference TRBV30 and TRBJ2-3, the full variable domain is SQTIHQWPATLVQPVGSPLSLECTVEGTSNPNLYWYRQAAGRGLQLLFYSVGIGQISSEVPQNLSASRPQDRQFILSSKKLLLSDSGFYLCAWISTTDTQYFGPGTRLTVL.

The chain links TRBV10-3 to TRBJ2-3; 13 bases line up with TRBD2. Germline V lookup: CDR1 ENHRY, CDR2 SYGVKD. V dropped 3 bases and J dropped 5; count of bases not matched to a gene: 2. The CDR3 extends over 15 amino acids. CDR3 bases: TGTGCCATCAGTGAAGGACTAGCGGGAGTAGATACGCAGTATTTT. Protein product: CAISEGLAGVDTQYF.

The rearrangement links TRBV7-8 to TRBJ2-1; no firm D call. Germline-derived CDR1 and CDR2 are SGHVS and FQNEAQ. Deletions cut 1 base from V and 9 bases from J, with 7 bases between. This CDR3 has 12 amino acids. In DNA, the CDR3 is TGTGCCAGCAGCTTAGGTGTCCTTGAGCAGTTCTTC. This encodes CASSLGVLEQFF.

This clonotype was recorded a few times. The gene calls are TRBV6-2 or TRBV6-3 and TRBJ2-7; 7 nucleotides agree with TRBD1. The CDR3 extends over 15 amino acids. Looked up from germline, CDR1 is MNHEY and CDR2 is SVGEGT. V was pared by 2 bases and J by 7 bases, with 11 bases of the junction left unmatched. CDR3: CASSYVPGGREEQYF. The CDR3 DNA sequence: TGTGCCAGCAGTTACGTTCCAGGGGGAAGGGAAGAGCAGTACTTC.

This chain joins TRBV5-8 and TRBJ2-1; D uncertain. There are 16 residues in the CDR3. Trimming shortened V by 0 bases and J by 3 bases, and 13 bases separated the two germline ends. Germline V gene data show CDR1 as SGHTS and CDR2 as YDEGEE. The CDR3 protein is CASSLASGVGYNEQFF. CDR3 DNA: TGTGCCAGCAGCTTGGCGAGTGGGGTAGGCTACAATGAGCAGTTCTTC.

This chain uses TRBV30 with TRBJ2-2; the D gene is possibly TRBD2 (5 bases). Germline values: CDR1 GTSNPN, CDR2 SVGIG (reference sequence). The CDR3 contains 14 residues. The V gene lost 2 bases and the J gene lost 6 bases, with 13 bases spanning the gap. CDR3 in DNA: TGTGCCTGGAGTCGGGCTAGCTTTGCCGGGGAGCTGTTTTTT. Protein sequence: CAWSRASFAGELFF.

V is TRBV6-1 and J is TRBJ1-5; D may be TRBD1 (6 bases). Between the trimmed V and J ends, which lost 7 bases and 10 bases, there was a span of 14 bases. In germline, CDR1 is MNHNS, CDR2 SASEGT. This CDR3 has 12 residues. CDR3: CASTRGVQPQHF. CDR3 nucleotides: TGTGCCAGCACGAGGGGGGTTCAACCCCAGCATTTT.

The V and J genes are TRBV3-1 and TRBJ2-1; 11 nucleotides match TRBD1. The germline CDR1 and CDR2 sequences are LGHDT and YNNKEL (reference sequence). This CDR3 spans 15 amino acids. V dropped 4 bases and J dropped 8; count of bases not matched to a gene: 7. As DNA, the CDR3 is TGTGCCAGCAGCCGCGAGGACAGGGGGCCCTATGAGCAGTTCTTC. It translates to CASSREDRGPYEQFF.

In its sample, this clonotype was seen a few times. The gene calls are TRBV25-1 and TRBJ1-2; D might be TRBD1 (5 bases). This CDR3 region has 13 residues. Germline-derived CDR1 and CDR2 are MGHDK and SYGVNS. Between the trimmed V and J ends, which lost 2 bases and 8 bases, there was a span of 12 bases. The CDR3 here is CASSEIGRVGYTF. The CDR3 bases are TGTGCCAGCAGTGAAATCGGCAGGGTAGGCTACACCTTC.

This clonotype was observed a handful of times. The CDR3 loop reads CASSLPEVSYEQYF. The CDR3 region has the DNA TGCGCCAGCAGCTTGCCCGAGGTCTCCTACGAGCAGTACTTC. J is TRBJ2-7 and V is TRBV5-1; D unresolved. Trimming pared 1 base from V and 0 bases from J, leaving 8 bases between. The germline CDR1 and CDR2 sequences are SGHRS and YFSETQ. The CDR3 consists of 14 residues.

J is TRBJ2-7 and V is TRBV28, with 11 bases that match TRBD2. This CDR3 contains 17 residues. Trimming took 2 bases from V and 1 from J; bases not matched to a gene: 7. Germline lookup yields CDR1 MDHEN and CDR2 SYDVKM. In nucleotides, the CDR3 is TGTGCCAGCAGTTTAGGCGCGGGGACTAGCGGTTCCTACGAGCAGTACTTC. This gives the protein CASSLGAGTSGSYEQYF.